This T cell receptor beta chain stems from a study of human thymus T cells. Study-wide results and limits: Unrelated individuals had highly overlapping thymic repertoires, as reported in related research. It looked as if thymic and blood repertoires used V and J genes in a biased way.

Germline CDR1 and CDR2: MNHNS and SASEGT. The CDR3 sequence is 18 residues long. The ends lost 4 bases at V and 10 bases at J; junction bases unmatched: 19. Only in-frame clones appear in the TCRdb table, and some are missing; sequencing was by immunoSEQ multiplex PCR. The sample lists 86,000 or so clones, 90% to 97% occurring once. The source of the thymus tissue was resections taken during corrective heart surgery. Congenital heart defects were the reason for the corrective surgery that the donors, healthy Finnish infants, were having. Notes on this clone: The antigen is undetermined.

The chain has TRBV6-1 and TRBJ1-6, with 7 bases that match TRBD1. The sequence came from a boy under two years old with a congenital heart defect but otherwise immunologically healthy. Sequences were obtained from thymus tissue. As DNA, the CDR3 is TGTGCCAGCAGTGGAGCTTTTAGTTATACAGGGGTCGGCTCACCCCTCCACTTT. Translated, it gives CASSGAFSYTGVGSPLHF.